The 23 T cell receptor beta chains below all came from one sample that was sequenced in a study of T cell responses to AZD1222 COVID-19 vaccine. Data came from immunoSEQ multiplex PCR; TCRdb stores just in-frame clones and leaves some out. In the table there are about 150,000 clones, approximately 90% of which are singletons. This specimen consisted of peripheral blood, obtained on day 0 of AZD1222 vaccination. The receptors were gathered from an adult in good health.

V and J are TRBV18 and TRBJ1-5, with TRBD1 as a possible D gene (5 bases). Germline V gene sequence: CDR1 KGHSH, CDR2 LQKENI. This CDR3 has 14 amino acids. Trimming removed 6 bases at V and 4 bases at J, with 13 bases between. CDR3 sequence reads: CASSGGTANQPQHF. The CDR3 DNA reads TGTGCCAGCTCGGGGGGGACGGCGAATCAGCCCCAGCATTTT.

The CDR3: CASSLDPGPYEQYF. For the CDR3, the DNA is TGTGCCAGCAGCTTAGATCCCGGCCCCTACGAGCAGTACTTC. This chain uses TRBV7-2 with TRBJ2-7, with D uncertain. Trimming removed 1 base at V and 2 bases at J, with 9 bases between. CDR1 is SGHTA, CDR2 FQGNSA, per germline. The CDR3 totals 14 residues.

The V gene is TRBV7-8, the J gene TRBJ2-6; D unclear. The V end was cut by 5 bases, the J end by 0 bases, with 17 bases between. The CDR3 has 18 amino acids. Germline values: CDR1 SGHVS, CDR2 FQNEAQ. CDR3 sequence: CASSLGREPRSGANVLTF. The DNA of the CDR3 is TGTGCCAGCAGCCTAGGAAGGGAACCCCGCTCTGGGGCCAACGTCCTGACTTTC.

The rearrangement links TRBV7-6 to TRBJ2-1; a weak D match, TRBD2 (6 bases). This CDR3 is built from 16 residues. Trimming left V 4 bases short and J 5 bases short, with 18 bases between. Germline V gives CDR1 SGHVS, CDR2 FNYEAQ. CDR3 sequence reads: CASSSQSGVPNNEQFF. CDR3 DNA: TGTGCCAGCAGCTCGCAATCGGGGGTCCCAAACAATGAGCAGTTCTTC.

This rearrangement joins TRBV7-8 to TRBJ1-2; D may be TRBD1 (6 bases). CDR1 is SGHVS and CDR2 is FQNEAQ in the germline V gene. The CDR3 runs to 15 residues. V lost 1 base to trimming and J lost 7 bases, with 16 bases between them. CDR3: CASSLVWRGEGGYTF. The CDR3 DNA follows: TGTGCCAGCAGCTTAGTCTGGAGGGGGGAGGGTGGCTACACCTTC.

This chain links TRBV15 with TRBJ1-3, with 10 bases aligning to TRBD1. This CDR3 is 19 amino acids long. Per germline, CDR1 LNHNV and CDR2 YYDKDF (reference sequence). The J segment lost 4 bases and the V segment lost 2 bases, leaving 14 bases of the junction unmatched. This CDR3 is CATSRSKSPTGGPGNTIYF. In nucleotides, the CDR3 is TGTGCCACCAGCAGATCTAAAAGCCCGACAGGGGGCCCAGGAAACACCATATATTTT.

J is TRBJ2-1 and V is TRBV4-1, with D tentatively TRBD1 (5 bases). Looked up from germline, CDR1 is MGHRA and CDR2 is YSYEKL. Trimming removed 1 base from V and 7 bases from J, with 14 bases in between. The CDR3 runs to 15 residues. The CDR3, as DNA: TGCGCCAGCAGCCAAGTAGGCTCCAGGGTGAATGAGCAGTTCTTC. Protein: CASSQVGSRVNEQFF.

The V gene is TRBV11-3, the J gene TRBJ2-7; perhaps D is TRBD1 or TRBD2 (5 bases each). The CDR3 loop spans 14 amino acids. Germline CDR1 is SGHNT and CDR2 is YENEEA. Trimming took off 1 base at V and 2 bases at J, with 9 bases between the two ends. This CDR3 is CASSLGRGPYEQYF. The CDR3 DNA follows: TGTGCCAGCAGCTTAGGTAGGGGACCCTACGAGCAGTACTTC. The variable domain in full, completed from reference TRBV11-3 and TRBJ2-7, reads EAGVVQSPRYKIIEKKQPVAFWCNPISGHNTLYWYLQNLGQGPELLIRYENEEAVDDSQLPKDRFSAERLKGVDSTLKIQPAELGDSAVYLCASSLGRGPYEQYFGPGTRLTVT.

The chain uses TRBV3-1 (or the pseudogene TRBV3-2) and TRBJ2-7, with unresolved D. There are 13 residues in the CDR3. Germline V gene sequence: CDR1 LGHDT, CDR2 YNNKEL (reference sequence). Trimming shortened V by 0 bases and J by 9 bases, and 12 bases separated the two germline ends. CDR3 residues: CASSQEPNSRQYF. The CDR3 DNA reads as TGTGCCAGCAGCCAAGAGCCGAACAGTCGGCAGTACTTC.

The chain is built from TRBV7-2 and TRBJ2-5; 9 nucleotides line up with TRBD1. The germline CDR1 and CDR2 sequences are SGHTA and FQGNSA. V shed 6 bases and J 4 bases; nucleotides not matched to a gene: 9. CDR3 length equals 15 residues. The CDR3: CASSGTGTLGETQYF. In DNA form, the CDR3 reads TGTGCCAGCAGTGGGACAGGGACTTTGGGAGAGACCCAGTACTTC. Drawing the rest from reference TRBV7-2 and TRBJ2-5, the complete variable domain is GAGVSQSPSNKVTEKGKDVELRCDPISGHTALYWYRQSLGQGLEFLIYFQGNSAPDKSGLPSDRFSAERTGGSVSTLTIQRTQQEDSAVYLCASSGTGTLGETQYFGPGTRLLVL.

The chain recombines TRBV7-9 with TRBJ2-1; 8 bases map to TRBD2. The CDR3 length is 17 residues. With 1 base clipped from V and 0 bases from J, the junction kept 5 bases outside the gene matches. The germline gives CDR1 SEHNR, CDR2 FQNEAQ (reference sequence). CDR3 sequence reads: CASSLVGLAGSYNEQFF. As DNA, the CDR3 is TGTGCCAGCAGCTTAGTAGGGCTAGCGGGCTCCTACAATGAGCAGTTCTTC.

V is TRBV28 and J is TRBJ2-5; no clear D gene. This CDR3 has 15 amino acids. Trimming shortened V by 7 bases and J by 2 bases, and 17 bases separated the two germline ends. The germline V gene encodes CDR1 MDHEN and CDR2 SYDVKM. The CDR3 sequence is CASKRSRPGQETQYF. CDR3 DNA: TGTGCCAGCAAAAGGTCTCGGCCCGGACAAGAGACCCAGTACTTC.

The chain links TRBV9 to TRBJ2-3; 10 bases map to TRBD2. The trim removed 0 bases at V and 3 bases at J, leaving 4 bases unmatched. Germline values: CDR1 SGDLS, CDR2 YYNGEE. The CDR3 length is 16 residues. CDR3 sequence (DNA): TGTGCCAGCAGCGTAGGGGGAGCGGGAGGGACAGATACGCAGTATTTT. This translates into CASSVGGAGGTDTQYF. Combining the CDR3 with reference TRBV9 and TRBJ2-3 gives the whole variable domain DSGVTQTPKHLITATGQRVTLRCSPRSGDLSVYWYQQSLDQGLQFLIQYYNGEERAKGNILERFSAQQFPDLHSELNLSSLELGDSALYFCASSVGGAGGTDTQYFGPGTRLTVL.

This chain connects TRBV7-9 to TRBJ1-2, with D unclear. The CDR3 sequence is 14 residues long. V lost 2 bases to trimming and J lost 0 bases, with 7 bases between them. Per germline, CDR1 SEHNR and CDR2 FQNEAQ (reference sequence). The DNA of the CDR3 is TGTGCCAGCAGCTTATACGGAGCTAACTATGGCTACACCTTC. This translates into CASSLYGANYGYTF.

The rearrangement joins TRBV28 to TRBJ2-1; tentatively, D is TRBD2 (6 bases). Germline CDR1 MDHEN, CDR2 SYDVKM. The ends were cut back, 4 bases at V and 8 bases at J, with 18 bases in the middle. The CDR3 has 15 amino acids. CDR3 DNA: TGTGCCAGCAGTTCCGGGACTGGAGAGGTCCATGAGCAGTTCTTC. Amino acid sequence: CASSSGTGEVHEQFF. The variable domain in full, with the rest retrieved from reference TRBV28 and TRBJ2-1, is DVKVTQSSRYLVKRTGEKVFLECVQDMDHENMFWYRQDPGLGLRLIYFSYDVKMKEKGDIPEGYSVSREKKERFSLILESASTNQTSMYLCASSSGTGEVHEQFFGPGTRLTVL.

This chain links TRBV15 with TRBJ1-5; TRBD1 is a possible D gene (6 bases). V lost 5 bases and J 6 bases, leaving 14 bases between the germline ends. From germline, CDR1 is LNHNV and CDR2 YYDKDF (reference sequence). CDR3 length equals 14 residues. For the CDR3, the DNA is TGTGCCACCAGCCCTAACAGGGTTGGTCAGCCCCAGCATTTT. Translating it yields CATSPNRVGQPQHF.

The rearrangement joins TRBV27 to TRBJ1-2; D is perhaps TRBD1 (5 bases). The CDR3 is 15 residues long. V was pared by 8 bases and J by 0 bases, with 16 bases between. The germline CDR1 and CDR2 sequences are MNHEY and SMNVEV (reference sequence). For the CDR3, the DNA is TGTGCCAGCTCTCGGGGGAGTACATCTAACTATGGCTACACCTTC. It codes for CASSRGSTSNYGYTF.

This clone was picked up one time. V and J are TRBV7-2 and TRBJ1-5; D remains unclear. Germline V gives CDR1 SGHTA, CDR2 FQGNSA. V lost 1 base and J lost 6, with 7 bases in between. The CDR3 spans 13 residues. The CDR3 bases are TGTGCCAGCAGCTTAGGCGCCGGTCAGCCCCAGCATTTT. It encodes CASSLGAGQPQHF.

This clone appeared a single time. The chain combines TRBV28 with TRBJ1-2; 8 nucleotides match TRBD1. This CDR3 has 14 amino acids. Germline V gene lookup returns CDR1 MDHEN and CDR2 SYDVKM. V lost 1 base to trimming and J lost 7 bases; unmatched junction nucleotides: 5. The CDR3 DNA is TGTGCCAGCAGTTTATCCGGGACAGGTGGTGGCTACACCTTC. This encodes CASSLSGTGGGYTF.

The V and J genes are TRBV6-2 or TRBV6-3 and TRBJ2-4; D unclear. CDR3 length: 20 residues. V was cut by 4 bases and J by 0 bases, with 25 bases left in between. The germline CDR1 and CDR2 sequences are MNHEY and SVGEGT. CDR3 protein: CASSSKPFWIRRIAKNIQYF. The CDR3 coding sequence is TGTGCCAGCAGTTCCAAACCATTTTGGATACGAAGGATAGCCAAAAACATTCAGTACTTC.

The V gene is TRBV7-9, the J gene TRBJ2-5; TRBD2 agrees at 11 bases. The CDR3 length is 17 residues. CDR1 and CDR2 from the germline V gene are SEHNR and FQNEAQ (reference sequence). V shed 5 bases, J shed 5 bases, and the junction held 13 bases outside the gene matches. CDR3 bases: TGTGCCAGCAGCCCGGGCCCTCTAGCGGGAGGAGGGGAGACCCAGTACTTC. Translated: CASSPGPLAGGGETQYF.

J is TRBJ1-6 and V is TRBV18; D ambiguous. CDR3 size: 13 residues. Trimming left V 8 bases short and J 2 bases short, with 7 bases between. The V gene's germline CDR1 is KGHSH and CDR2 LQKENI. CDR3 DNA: TGTGCCAGCCTACAGACCTATAATTCACCCCTCCACTTT. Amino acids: CASLQTYNSPLHF.

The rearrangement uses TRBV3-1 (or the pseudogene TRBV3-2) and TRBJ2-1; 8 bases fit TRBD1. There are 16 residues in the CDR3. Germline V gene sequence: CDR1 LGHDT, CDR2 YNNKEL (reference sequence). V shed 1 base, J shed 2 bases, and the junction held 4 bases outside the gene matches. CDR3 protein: CASSQGQGRAYNEQFF. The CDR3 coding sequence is TGTGCCAGCAGCCAAGGACAGGGGAGAGCCTACAATGAGCAGTTCTTC.